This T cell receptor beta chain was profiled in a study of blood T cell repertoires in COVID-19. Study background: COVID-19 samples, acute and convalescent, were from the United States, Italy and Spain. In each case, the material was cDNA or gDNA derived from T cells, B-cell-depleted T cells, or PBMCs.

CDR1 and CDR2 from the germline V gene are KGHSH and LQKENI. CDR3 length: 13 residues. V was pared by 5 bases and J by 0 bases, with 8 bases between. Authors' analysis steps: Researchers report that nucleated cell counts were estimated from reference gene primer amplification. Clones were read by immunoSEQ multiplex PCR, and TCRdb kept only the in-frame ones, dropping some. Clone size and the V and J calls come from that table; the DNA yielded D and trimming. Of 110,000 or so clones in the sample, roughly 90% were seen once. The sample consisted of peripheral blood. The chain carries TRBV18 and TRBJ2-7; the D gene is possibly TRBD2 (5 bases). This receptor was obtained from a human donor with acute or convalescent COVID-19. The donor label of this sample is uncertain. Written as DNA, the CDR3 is TGTGCCAGCTCATTTCGGGACTCCTACGAGCAGTACTTC. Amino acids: CASSFRDSYEQYF.